This T cell receptor (beta chain) was found in a study of blood T cell repertoires in COVID-19. Turning to the study itself: PBMCs, B-cell-depleted T cells, or T cells were the source of the cDNA or gDNA that made up the material.

Germline assignment: CDR1 MDHEN and CDR2 SYDVKM. The CDR3 totals 15 residues. Trimming removed 4 bases at V and 3 bases at J, with 15 bases between. Clinical history as reported by participants underpinned cohort assignment. The method was immunoSEQ multiplex PCR; TCRdb's version includes in-frame clones alone and lacks a portion of them. Of about 260,000 clones listed, roughly 88% are singletons. The gene calls are TRBV28 and TRBJ1-2, with a tentative D call TRBD1 (6 bases). The TCR was taken from a woman aged 45 to 65 who had recovered from COVID-19. The specimen sequenced was PBMCs or T cells enriched from blood (not recorded which). The CDR3 protein is CASSSNRVLDYGYTF. The CDR3 region has the DNA TGTGCCAGCAGTTCCAACAGGGTTTTGGACTATGGCTACACCTTC.